The 12 T cell receptor beta chains below all came from one sample that was sequenced in a study of T cells after yellow fever vaccination (dated by TCRdb to the late 2010s). Library prep was done by 5' RACE. This sample was sequenced with an Illumina NovaSeq 6000. TCRdb handled the public reads itself, with Q25 trimming in fastp and clone calling in MiXCR, and kept productive beta chains. Rows with one shared CDR3 protein collapse into an entry with the most common genes and DNA. A total of some 390,000 distinct CDR3 sequences appear in this sample, under 20% of them only once. Roughly 19% of the sample rests with the top ten. This sample's treatment or condition label indicates: live attenuated yellow fever vaccine strain. The starting material was PBMCs, obtained before the yellow fever booster vaccination. The receptors stem from a man between 18 and 29 years old who received the YFV17D yellow fever vaccine.

This clonotype was counted ten times or more. The V and J genes are TRBV2 and TRBJ2-5; D uncertain. V was shortened by 10 bases and J by 4 bases, with 13 bases between the two germline ends. The germline CDR1 and CDR2 sequences are SNHLY and FYNNEI. The CDR3 extends over 12 amino acids. CDR3 coding DNA: TGTGCCACCCAGGATGCTGGAGAGACCCAGTACTTC. Translating gives CATQDAGETQYF.

The chain recombines TRBV6-5 with TRBJ2-1, with D perhaps TRBD2 (6 bases). This CDR3 has 15 amino acids. With 2 bases removed from V and 7 bases from J, the gap between germline ends came to 15 bases. The germline V gene has CDR1 MNHEY and CDR2 SVGAGI. The CDR3 sequence: CASSYTGLRGNEQFF. The CDR3 DNA follows: TGTGCCAGCAGTTACACGGGACTCCGTGGGAATGAGCAGTTCTTC.

The rearrangement links TRBV7-9 to TRBJ1-2; no clear D. Deletions cut 8 bases from V and 6 bases from J, with 16 bases between. The CDR3 loop spans 13 amino acids. CDR1 is SEHNR, CDR2 FQNEAQ, per germline (reference sequence). The CDR3 loop reads CASGIGGLNGYTF. The CDR3, as DNA: TGTGCCAGCGGAATAGGAGGGCTGAATGGCTACACCTTC.

The chain links TRBV2 to TRBJ2-7; D ambiguous. CDR1 is SNHLY, CDR2 FYNNEI, per germline. The V and J ends lost 4 bases and 5 bases respectively, with 6 bases between them. The CDR3 loop spans 11 amino acids. The CDR3 is CASSAWNEQYF. CDR3 sequence (DNA): TGTGCCAGCAGTGCATGGAACGAGCAGTACTTC.

This chain connects TRBV6-6 to TRBJ2-1; D might be TRBD2 (5 bases). CDR1 and CDR2 from the germline V gene are MNHNY and SVGAGI (reference sequence). V was trimmed by 2 bases and J by 0 bases, leaving 11 bases between them. The CDR3 is made up of 16 amino acids. Written as DNA, the CDR3 is TGTGCCAGCAGTTACCGCGGCACTAGCTCCTACAATGAGCAGTTCTTC. Translating it yields CASSYRGTSSYNEQFF.

Only a few counts were recorded for this clonotype. This chain's CDR3 is CASSRQGTSTDTQYF. The DNA of the CDR3 is TGTGCCAGCAGCCGACAGGGTACTAGCACAGATACGCAGTATTTT. The chain links TRBV7-2 to TRBJ2-3; TRBD1 agrees at 7 bases. The CDR3 consists of 15 residues. Trimming took 5 bases from V and 0 from J; bases not matched to a gene: 5. CDR1 and CDR2 (germline): SGHTA, FQGNSA.

V gene TRBV5-1 combines with J gene TRBJ2-1, with no clear D. This CDR3 has 13 residues. The V end lost 7 bases, the J end lost 5 bases, and 13 bases lay between the germline ends. Germline V gene lookup returns CDR1 SGHRS and CDR2 YFSETQ. CDR3 coding DNA: TGCGCCAGCGGTGGCGGTGGGGACAATGAGCAGTTCTTC. Translated: CASGGGGDNEQFF. Using reference TRBV5-1 and TRBJ2-1 for the parts outside the CDR3, the full variable domain is KAGVTQTPRYLIKTRGQQVTLSCSPISGHRSVSWYQQTPGQGLQFLFEYFSETQRNKGNFPGRFSGRQFSNSRSEMNVSTLELGDSALYLCASGGGGDNEQFFGPGTRLTVL.

CDR3: CASSPEQGIYGYTF. In DNA, the CDR3 is TGCGCCAGCAGCCCCGAACAGGGGATCTATGGCTACACCTTC. This chain uses TRBV4-1 with TRBJ1-2; 7 nucleotides match TRBD1. This CDR3 spans 14 amino acids. Looked up from germline, CDR1 is MGHRA and CDR2 is YSYEKL. V shed 4 bases, J shed 4 bases, and the junction held 6 bases outside the gene matches.

The chain employs TRBV9 and TRBJ2-1; TRBD2 matches 8 bases. Germline loops: CDR1 SGDLS, CDR2 YYNGEE. Trimming removed 0 bases from V and 8 bases from J; junction bases left unmatched: 13. The CDR3 runs to 17 residues. The CDR3 loop reads CASSVEVAGGASHEQFF. The CDR3 DNA is TGTGCCAGCAGCGTAGAGGTTGCCGGGGGGGCCTCCCATGAGCAGTTCTTC.

V gene TRBV5-1 combines with J gene TRBJ2-3; TRBD2 aligns across 8 bases. The CDR3 length is 15 residues. V gave up 2 bases and J gave up 5 bases; unmatched junction bases: 7. Germline CDR1 SGHRS, CDR2 YFSETQ. DNA of the CDR3: TGCGCCAGCAGCTTTAGCGGGGCCCCCGGAGATACGCAGTATTTT. It specifies CASSFSGAPGDTQYF.

V and J are TRBV20-1 and TRBJ2-2; possibly TRBD2 for D (5 bases). The CDR3 runs to 14 residues. Germline V gene lookup returns CDR1 DFQATT and CDR2 SNEGSKA (reference sequence). V shed 2 bases and J shed 2 bases, with 9 bases lying between them. DNA of the CDR3: TGCAGTGCTAGACCGCCGGGAAACACCGGGGAGCTGTTTTTT. Its protein is CSARPPGNTGELFF.

This clonotype was seen a handful of times. V is TRBV12-3 or TRBV12-4 and J is TRBJ2-2; D is possibly TRBD1 (6 bases). The CDR3 is 16 residues long. V was cut by 6 bases and J by 3 bases, with 17 bases left in between. The CDR3 region has the DNA TGTGCCAGCAGGGGGGACACCCTACGCGACACCGGGGAGCTGTTTTTT. Protein sequence: CASRGDTLRDTGELFF.